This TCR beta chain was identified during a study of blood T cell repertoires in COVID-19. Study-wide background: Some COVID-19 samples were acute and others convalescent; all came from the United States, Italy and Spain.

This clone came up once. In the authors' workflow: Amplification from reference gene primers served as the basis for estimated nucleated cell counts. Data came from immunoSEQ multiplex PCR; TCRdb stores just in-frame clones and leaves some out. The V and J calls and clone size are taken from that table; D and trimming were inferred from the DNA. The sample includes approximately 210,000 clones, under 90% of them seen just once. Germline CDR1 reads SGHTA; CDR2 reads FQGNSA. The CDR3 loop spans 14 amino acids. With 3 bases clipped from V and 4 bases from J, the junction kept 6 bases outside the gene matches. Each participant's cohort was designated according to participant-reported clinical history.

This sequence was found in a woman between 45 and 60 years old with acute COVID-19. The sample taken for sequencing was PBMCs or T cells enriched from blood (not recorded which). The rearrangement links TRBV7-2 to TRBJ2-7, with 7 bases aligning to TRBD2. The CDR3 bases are TGTGCCAGCAGCTTGGCGGGAGAGAGATACGAGCAGTACTTC. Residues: CASSLAGERYEQYF.